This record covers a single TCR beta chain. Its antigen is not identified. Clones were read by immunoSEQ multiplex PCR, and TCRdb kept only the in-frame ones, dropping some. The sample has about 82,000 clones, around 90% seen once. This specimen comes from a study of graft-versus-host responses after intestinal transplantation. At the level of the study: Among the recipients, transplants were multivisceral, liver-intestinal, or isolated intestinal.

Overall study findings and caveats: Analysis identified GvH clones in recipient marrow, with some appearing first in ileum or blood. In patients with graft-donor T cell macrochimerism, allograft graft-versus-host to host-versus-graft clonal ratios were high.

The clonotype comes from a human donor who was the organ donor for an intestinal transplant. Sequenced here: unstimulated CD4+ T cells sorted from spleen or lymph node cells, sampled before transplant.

CDR3 sequence reads: CASMSRVSYEQYF. The CDR3 DNA is TGTGCCAGCATGTCCAGGGTGTCCTACGAGCAGTACTTC. The chain couples TRBV6-1 to TRBJ2-7; D is possibly TRBD1 (5 bases). With 7 bases removed from V and 1 base from J, the gap between germline ends came to 11 bases. CDR1 MNHNS and CDR2 SASEGT come from the germline V gene. The CDR3 sequence is 13 residues long.